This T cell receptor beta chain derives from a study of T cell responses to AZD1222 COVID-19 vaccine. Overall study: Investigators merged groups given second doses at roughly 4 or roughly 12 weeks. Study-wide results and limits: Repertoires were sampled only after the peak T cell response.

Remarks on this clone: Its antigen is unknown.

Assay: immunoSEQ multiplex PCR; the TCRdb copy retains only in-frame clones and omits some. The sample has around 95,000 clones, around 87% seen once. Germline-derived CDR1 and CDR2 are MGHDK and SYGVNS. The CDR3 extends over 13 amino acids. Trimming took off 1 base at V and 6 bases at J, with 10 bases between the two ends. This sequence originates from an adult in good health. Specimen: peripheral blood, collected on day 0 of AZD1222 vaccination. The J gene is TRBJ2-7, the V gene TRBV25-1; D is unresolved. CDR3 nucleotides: TGTGCCAGCAGTGAATTCGACAATAGCGAGCAGTACTTC. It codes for CASSEFDNSEQYF.